The present entry profiles one T cell receptor beta chain with its context. Antigen unknown. Trimming removed 1 base at V and 0 bases at J, with 9 bases between. The CDR3 loop spans 16 amino acids. Germline CDR1 reads LGHNA; CDR2 reads YNFKEQ. This specimen belongs to a study of cytomegalovirus exposure and HLA in healthy donors. Study-level findings and limits: When analyzed later, the rates of TCR association showed variation by HLA locus, with DRB1 the most and HLA-C the fewest. Later work showed greater clonal expansion in HLA-associated TCR beta chains than in equally common others. Later analysis demonstrated an association between a missense DCLRE1C variant and TCR beta V- and J-gene trimming.

The PCR had 60 Vbeta and 13 Jbeta primers. TCRdb keeps only in-frame clones here, not all; method: immunoSEQ multiplex PCR. The sample consists of around 130,000 clones, 55% to 75% of them appearing once. This receptor was obtained from a young man in good health and CMV-seropositive. The sequenced sample was PBMCs. The chain employs TRBV4-2 and TRBJ1-4; no clear D. CDR3 in DNA: TGTGCCAGCAGCCAAGGCAGGCTCGCAACTAATGAAAAACTGTTTTTT. Translation gives CASSQGRLATNEKLFF.